Listed here is a single T cell receptor beta chain. The sample holds many counts of this clonotype. This receptor's antigen is unknown. Base-call qualities are not available, and no considerably larger clone is one nucleotide away. cDNA was synthesized by template-switch 5'RACE using a primer carrying a 10-nucleotide random unique molecular identifier by which each TCR transcript was tagged. Every sequencing run covered 15-18 subjects and yielded more than 170 million TCR-beta sequences. The RNeasy kit was used for extraction of total RNA. TCR-beta VDJ regions were amplified with primers for the TCR constant region and the 5'RACE anchor, using the KAPA Real-time Library Amplification kit. Sample indexes and Illumina adaptors were added in a first PCR, after which library yield was increased in a second PCR. After Ampure bead purification, the TCR product of roughly 650 bp was size-selected on a 2% E-gel SizeSelection system. Before pooling, library quality was checked on a Bioanalyzer, concentration was measured with Qubit, and libraries were quantified with the Kapa Library Quantification kit. An Illumina HiSeq 2500 sequenced the libraries paired-end 2 x 150 bp. To increase sequence diversity, about 25-31% phiX was spiked into each library pool. In the original analysis: Quality-filtered reads were processed with the UMI-based MiGEC pipeline, which removed over 75% of raw TCR sequences during error correction. IMGT germline references were used for aligning VDJ genes, and each clonotype was defined as a unique CDR3 amino acid sequence together with its V-J genes. VDJtools evaluated clonal expansion, Shannon diversity and CDR3 relatedness (CalcPairwiseDistances, ClusterSamples); CLCbio workbench built phylogenetic trees. A clone was classed as expanded if it had 8 or more unique UMIs, a cutoff based on coefficient-of-variation modelling across technical triplicates. In TCRdb, the public reads were trimmed at Q25 with fastp and aligned with MiXCR, with productive beta chains retained. Here each entry gathers all rows of one CDR3 protein and keeps the most common genes and DNA. In this record, the V and J calls reflect TCRdb's handling and not the investigators' own analysis. Present in this sample are 50,000 to 70,000 distinct CDR3 sequences, 2% to 3% of which were seen just once. Around 2.8% of the sample goes to the ten largest clones.

The data stem from a study of neurological immune-mediated disorders (dated by TCRdb to about 2019). Some background on the complete study: Among the approximately 35 multiple sclerosis patients, relapsing-remitting MS was present in roughly 30 and secondary progressive MS was present in 3. The study compared peripheral blood TCR-beta repertoires of HTLV-I-associated myelopathy (HAM/TSP) patients, multiple sclerosis patients and healthy controls using UMI-based sequencing. The 90 to 110 TCR-beta libraries included longitudinal samples, technical triplicates and paired sorted CD4+ and CD8+ T-cell subsets alongside PBMC samples. The cohort was made up of about 66 subjects, consisting of 15 or so HAM/TSP patients, roughly 35 multiple sclerosis patients and 20 healthy controls. Study-level results and caveats: TCR clonal expansion was greatest in HAM/TSP patients and smallest in MS patients, who ranked below even healthy controls. No identical CDR3 amino acid sequences were shared among expanded clones across subjects, suggesting private TCR-beta repertoires in all groups. Repertoires from 18 of 34 MS patients were grouped by phylogenetic analysis into a cluster of related CDR3 sequences, suggesting a possible repertoire-level signature. No clinical or MRI features were associated with the MS cluster, and the authors said that larger cohorts are needed.

CDR1 and CDR2, looked up from the germline V gene, are SGHTA and FQGNSA. The cysteine opens and the phenylalanine closes a CDR3 of 14 amino acids. Of all the DNA, just the CDR3 is kept, 42 bases in frame from base 1. V is reduced by 5 bases and J by 1 base, leaving a spacing of 11 bases between them. Unsorted PBMC libraries were generated from 2 million PBMCs stored in RNAlater at -80 °C until RNA extraction. Multiple sclerosis patients were enrolled in a US clinical protocol under which disease progression was evaluated by magnetic resonance imaging. Peripheral blood was subjected to Ficoll-Hypaque density gradient centrifugation to isolate PBMCs, which were then cryopreserved in liquid nitrogen.

This clonotype was sampled from a man aged 45-60 years with multiple sclerosis. The sequencing input was PBMCs. Here the chain combines TRBV7-2 and TRBJ1-1, and TRBD1 may be the D gene, going by 6 matching bases. The CDR3 protein sequence reads: CASSRRGENTEAFF. The sequenced DNA is TGTGCCAGCAGCCGGAGGGGGGAGAACACTGAAGCTTTCTTT. This CDR3, with the reference TRBV7-2 and TRBJ1-1 proteins standing in past its ends, gives the full variable domain GAGVSQSPSNKVTEKGKDVELRCDPISGHTALYWYRQSLGQGLEFLIYFQGNSAPDKSGLPSDRFSAERTGGSVSTLTIQRTQQEDSAVYLCASSRRGENTEAFFGQGTRLTVV.